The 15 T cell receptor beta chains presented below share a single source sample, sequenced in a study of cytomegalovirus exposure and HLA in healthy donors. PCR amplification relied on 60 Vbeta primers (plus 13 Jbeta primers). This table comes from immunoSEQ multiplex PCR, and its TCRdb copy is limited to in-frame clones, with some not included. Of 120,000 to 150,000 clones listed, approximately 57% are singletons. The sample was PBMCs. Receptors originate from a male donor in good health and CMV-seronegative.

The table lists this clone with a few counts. CDR3 residues: CSAQLTVNTGELFF. For the CDR3, the DNA is TGCAGCGCCCAACTGACTGTTAACACCGGGGAGCTGTTTTTT. The rearrangement uses TRBV29-1 and TRBJ2-2; D is uncertain. This CDR3 is 14 amino acids long. CDR1 is SQVTM and CDR2 is ANQGSEA in the germline V gene. V lost 7 bases to trimming and J lost 2 bases, with 14 bases between them.

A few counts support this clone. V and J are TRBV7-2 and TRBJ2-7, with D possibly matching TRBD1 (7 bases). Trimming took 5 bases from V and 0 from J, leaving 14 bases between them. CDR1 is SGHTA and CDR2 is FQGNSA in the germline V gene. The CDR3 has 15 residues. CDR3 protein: CASSRGGGISYEQYF. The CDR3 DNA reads TGTGCCAGCAGCAGAGGGGGCGGGATCTCCTACGAGCAGTACTTC. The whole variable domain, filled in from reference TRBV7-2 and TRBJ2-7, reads GAGVSQSPSNKVTEKGKDVELRCDPISGHTALYWYRQSLGQGLEFLIYFQGNSAPDKSGLPSDRFSAERTGGSVSTLTIQRTQQEDSAVYLCASSRGGGISYEQYFGPGTRLTVT.

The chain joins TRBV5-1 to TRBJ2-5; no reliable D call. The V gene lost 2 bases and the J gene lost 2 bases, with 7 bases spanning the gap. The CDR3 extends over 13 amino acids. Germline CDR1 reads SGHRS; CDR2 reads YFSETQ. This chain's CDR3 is CASSFGVQETQYF. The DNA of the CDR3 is TGCGCCAGCAGCTTCGGAGTACAAGAGACCCAGTACTTC.

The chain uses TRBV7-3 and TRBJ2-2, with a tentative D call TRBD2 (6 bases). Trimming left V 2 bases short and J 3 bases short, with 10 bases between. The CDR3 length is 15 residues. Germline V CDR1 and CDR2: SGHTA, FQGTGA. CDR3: CASSLYGGDTGELFF. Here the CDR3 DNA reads TGTGCCAGCAGCTTATACGGAGGGGACACCGGGGAGCTGTTTTTT. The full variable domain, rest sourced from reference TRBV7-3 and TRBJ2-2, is GAGVSQTPSNKVTEKGKYVELRCDPISGHTALYWYRQSLGQGPEFLIYFQGTGAADDSGLPNDRFFAVRPEGSVSTLKIQRTERGDSAVYLCASSLYGGDTGELFFGEGSRLTVL.

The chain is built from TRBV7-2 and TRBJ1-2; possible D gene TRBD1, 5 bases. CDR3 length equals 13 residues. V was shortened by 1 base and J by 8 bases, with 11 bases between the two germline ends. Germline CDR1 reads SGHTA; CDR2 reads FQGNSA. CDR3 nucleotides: TGTGCCAGCAGCTTAGGACAGCCAGAGGGCTACACCTTC. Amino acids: CASSLGQPEGYTF.

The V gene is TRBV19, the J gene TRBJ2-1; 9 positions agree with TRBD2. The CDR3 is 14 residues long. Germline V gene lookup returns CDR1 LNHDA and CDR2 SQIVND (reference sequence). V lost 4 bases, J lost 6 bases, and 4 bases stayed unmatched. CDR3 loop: CASSNGGGANEQFF. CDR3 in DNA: TGTGCCAGTAGTAATGGCGGGGGGGCCAATGAGCAGTTCTTC.

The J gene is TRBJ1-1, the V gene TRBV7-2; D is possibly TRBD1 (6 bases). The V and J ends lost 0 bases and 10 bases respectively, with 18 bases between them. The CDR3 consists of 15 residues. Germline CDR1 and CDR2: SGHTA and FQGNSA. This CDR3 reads CASSLAPGGDDGAFF. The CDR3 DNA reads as TGTGCCAGCAGCTTAGCGCCGGGGGGCGATGATGGAGCTTTCTTT.

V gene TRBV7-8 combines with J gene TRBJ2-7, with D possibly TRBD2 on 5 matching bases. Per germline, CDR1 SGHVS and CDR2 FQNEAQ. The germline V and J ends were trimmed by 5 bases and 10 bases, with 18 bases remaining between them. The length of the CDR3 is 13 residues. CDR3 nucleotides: TGTGCCAGCAGCCAGACTACGGATGGGCCTCAGTACTTC. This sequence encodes CASSQTTDGPQYF.

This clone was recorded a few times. CDR3 sequence (DNA): TGTGCCAGTAGTAGAGTAGAGGGACTAGCCTACGAGCAGTACTTC. This codes for CASSRVEGLAYEQYF. V and J are TRBV19 and TRBJ2-7; 8 bases are a match to TRBD2. The CDR3 is 15 amino acids. J was trimmed by 2 bases and V by 4 bases; bases with no gene match: 7. Germline CDR1 LNHDA, CDR2 SQIVND (reference sequence).

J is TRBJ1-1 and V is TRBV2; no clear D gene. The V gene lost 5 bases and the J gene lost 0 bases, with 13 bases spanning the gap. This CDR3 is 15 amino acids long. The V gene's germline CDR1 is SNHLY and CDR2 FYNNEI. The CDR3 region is CASSLTYPMNTEAFF. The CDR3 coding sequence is TGTGCCAGCAGTCTGACTTACCCTATGAACACTGAAGCTTTCTTT.

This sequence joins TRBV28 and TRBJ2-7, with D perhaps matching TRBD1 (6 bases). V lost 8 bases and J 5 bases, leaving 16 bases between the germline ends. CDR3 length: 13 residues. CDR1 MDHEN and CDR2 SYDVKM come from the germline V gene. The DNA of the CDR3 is TGTGCCAGCCGATCTGGACAGCGCGACGAGCAGTACTTC. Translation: CASRSGQRDEQYF.

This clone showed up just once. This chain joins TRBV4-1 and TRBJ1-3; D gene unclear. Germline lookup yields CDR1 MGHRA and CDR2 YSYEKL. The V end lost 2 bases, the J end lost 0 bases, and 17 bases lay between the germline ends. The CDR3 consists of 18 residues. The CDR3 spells CASSQQPLSGNSGNTIYF. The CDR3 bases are TGCGCCAGCAGCCAACAACCGCTGTCCGGGAACTCTGGAAACACCATATATTTT.

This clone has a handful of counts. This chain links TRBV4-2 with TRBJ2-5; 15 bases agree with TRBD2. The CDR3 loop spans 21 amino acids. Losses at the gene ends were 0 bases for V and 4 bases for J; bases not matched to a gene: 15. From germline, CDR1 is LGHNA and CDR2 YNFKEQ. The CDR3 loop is CASSQDIRRTSGGAGIETQYF. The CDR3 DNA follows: TGTGCCAGCAGCCAAGATATACGCCGGACTAGCGGGGGGGCCGGGATAGAGACCCAGTACTTC.

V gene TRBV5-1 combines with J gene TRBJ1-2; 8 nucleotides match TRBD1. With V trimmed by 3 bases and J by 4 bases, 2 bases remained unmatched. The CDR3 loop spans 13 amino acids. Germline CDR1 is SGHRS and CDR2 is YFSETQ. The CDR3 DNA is TGCGCCAGCAGCTGGACAGGGAGCTATGGCTACACCTTC. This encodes CASSWTGSYGYTF.

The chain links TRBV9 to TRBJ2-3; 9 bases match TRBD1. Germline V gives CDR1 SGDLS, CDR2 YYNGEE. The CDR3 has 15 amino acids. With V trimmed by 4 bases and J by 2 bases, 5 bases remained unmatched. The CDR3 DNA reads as TGTGCCAGCAGCCTGGGACAGGGAAACACAGATACGCAGTATTTT. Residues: CASSLGQGNTDTQYF. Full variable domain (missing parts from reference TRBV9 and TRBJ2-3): DSGVTQTPKHLITATGQRVTLRCSPRSGDLSVYWYQQSLDQGLQFLIQYYNGEERAKGNILERFSAQQFPDLHSELNLSSLELGDSALYFCASSLGQGNTDTQYFGPGTRLTVL.